These 21 T cell receptor beta chains share one sample of origin, sequenced in a study of metastatic and nonmetastatic thyroid tumors. TCRdb called clones again from the PCR reads with MiXCR. The data contain several thousand clones, 39% of them seen just once; the ten biggest clones take up 23%. Thyroid surgery had not been preceded by any treatment in any patient. Source material: tumor tissue. The receptor set was obtained from a female donor with papillary thyroid cancer or a benign thyroid nodule (not recorded which). Some clones in this sample may be carry-over from other donors' samples.

The rearrangement links TRBV19 to TRBJ1-5; maybe TRBD1 (6 bases). Germline V gene sequence: CDR1 LNHDA, CDR2 SQIVND (reference sequence). CDR3 length equals 16 residues. V lost 4 bases, J lost 2 bases, and 15 bases lay in between. This CDR3 is CASSTYQGIGNQPQHF. The DNA of the CDR3 is TGTGCCAGTAGTACCTATCAGGGGATTGGCAATCAGCCCCAGCATTTT.

This clone counts as large. V is TRBV7-2 and J is TRBJ1-2; 8 bases are a match to TRBD1. The germline V gene has CDR1 SGHTA and CDR2 FQGNSA. Unmatched junction bases numbered 10, after V lost 5 bases and J lost 8 bases. This CDR3 is 14 amino acids long. CDR3 sequence reads: CASSPADRVGGYTF. The CDR3 region has the DNA TGTGCCAGCAGCCCCGCGGACAGGGTGGGGGGCTACACCTTC.

This clone is labeled as medium-sized. The chain joins TRBV28 to TRBJ1-5, with 9 bases matching TRBD1. The CDR3 is 16 residues long. From germline, CDR1 is MDHEN and CDR2 SYDVKM. V gave up 6 bases and J gave up 3 bases; unmatched junction bases: 9. CDR3 protein: CASRLGDRALNQPQHF. CDR3 DNA sequence: TGTGCCAGCAGACTAGGGGACAGGGCCCTCAATCAGCCCCAGCATTTT. Together with reference TRBV28 and TRBJ1-5, the CDR3 gives the full variable domain: DVKVTQSSRYLVKRTGEKVFLECVQDMDHENMFWYRQDPGLGLRLIYFSYDVKMKEKGDIPEGYSVSREKKERFSLILESASTNQTSMYLCASRLGDRALNQPQHFGDGTRLSIL.

This clone was counted a few times. The rearrangement links TRBV6-1 to TRBJ2-7; no reliable D call. With 1 base removed from V and 2 bases from J, the gap between germline ends came to 9 bases. There are 14 residues in the CDR3. Germline V CDR1 and CDR2: MNHNS, SASEGT. This CDR3 is CASSEEDGPYEQYF. In DNA form, the CDR3 reads TGTGCCAGCAGTGAAGAGGACGGACCCTACGAGCAGTACTTC.

In its sample, this clone ranks as medium-sized (0.01 to 0.1%). The chain joins TRBV2 to TRBJ2-7; D is possibly TRBD2 (6 bases). V lost 8 bases and J lost 4, with 27 bases in between. In germline, CDR1 is SNHLY, CDR2 FYNNEI. CDR3 length: 17 amino acids. CDR3 residues: CASGGTDDPRNSYEQYF. The DNA of the CDR3 is TGTGCCAGCGGGGGGACCGACGACCCGAGAAACTCGTACGAGCAGTACTTC.

This clone is labeled as large (0.1 to 1%). The chain is built from TRBV30 and TRBJ2-7; tentatively, D is TRBD1 (6 bases). This CDR3 has 12 amino acids. The germline V and J ends were trimmed by 5 bases and 6 bases, with 14 bases remaining between them. Germline V gene sequence: CDR1 GTSNPN, CDR2 SVGIG (reference sequence). CDR3 sequence: CAWAQGPGEQYF. The CDR3 DNA sequence: TGTGCCTGGGCTCAGGGGCCGGGCGAGCAGTACTTC.

With respect to this clone: An end of the junction differs from the germline gene, which may be a read error. The chain combines TRBV28 with TRBJ1-5; tentative D call: TRBD1 (5 bases). The CDR3 is 16 residues long. Germline CDR1 MDHEN, CDR2 SYDVKM. The CDR3 nucleotides read TGTGCCAGCAGCCCAACTCAGGGAGGGAGCAATCATCCCCAGCATTTT. Translating gives CASSPTQGGSNHPQHF.

About this clone itself: No conserved phenylalanine or tryptophan ends this CDR3, so it is likely a read error. This rearrangement joins TRBV12-3 or TRBV12-4 to TRBJ2-2, with a weak D call TRBD1 (6 bases). CDR3 length: 15 amino acids. The ends were cut back, 2 bases at V and 3 bases at J, with 10 bases in the middle. The CDR3 DNA reads TGTGCCAGCAGTTTAAGGCAGGGGTACACCGGGGAGCTGTTTTCT. It encodes CASSLRQGYTGELFS.

This clone ranks as medium-sized (0.01 to 0.1%). The chain has TRBV4-3 and TRBJ1-3; D not certain. Germline lookup yields CDR1 LGHNA and CDR2 YSLEER. V was trimmed by 0 bases and J by 2 bases, leaving 8 bases between them. The CDR3 loop spans 15 amino acids. DNA for the CDR3: TGCGCCAGCAGCCAAGAAGGCCCCCCTGGAAACACCATATATTTT. Translation gives CASSQEGPPGNTIYF.

By share of the sample, this clone is medium-sized. The genes are TRBV11-2 and TRBJ2-3; 8 bases line up with TRBD2. CDR3 length: 16 amino acids. Germline assignment: CDR1 SGHAT and CDR2 FQNNGV. The ends lost 2 bases at V and 6 bases at J; junction bases unmatched: 10. CDR3 sequence: CASSLMASGFRDTQYF. The CDR3 DNA sequence: TGTGCCAGCAGCTTAATGGCTAGCGGGTTCAGGGATACGCAGTATTTT.

This sequence joins TRBV5-1 and TRBJ2-7, with TRBD2 as a possible D gene (5 bases). The germline V and J ends were trimmed by 4 bases and 0 bases, with 11 bases remaining between them. Germline CDR1 reads SGHRS; CDR2 reads YFSETQ. The CDR3 runs to 14 residues. DNA of the CDR3: TGCGCCAGCAGCATCCATAGCGTCTCCTACGAGCAGTACTTC. It encodes CASSIHSVSYEQYF.

This clone was detected only a few times. The rearrangement uses TRBV10-1 and TRBJ1-4; TRBD1 might be the D (5 bases). V gave up 0 bases and J gave up 2 bases, with 7 bases separating them. Germline-derived CDR1 and CDR2 are WNHNN and SYGVQD (reference sequence). The length of the CDR3 is 15 residues. The CDR3 region is CASSESGGTNEKLFF. CDR3 sequence (DNA): TGCGCCAGCAGTGAGTCCGGGGGGACTAATGAAAAACTGTTTTTT.

The CDR3 DNA sequence: TGCGCCAGCATCCCTCACCTGGGGCTTCGGGCCGCTGAAGCTTTCTTT. This sequence encodes CASIPHLGLRAAEAFF. The chain uses TRBV4-1 and TRBJ1-1, with D possibly being TRBD1 (5 bases). This CDR3 region has 16 residues. V lost 7 bases, J lost 6 bases, and 24 bases lay in between. Looked up from germline, CDR1 is MGHRA and CDR2 is YSYEKL.

This chain links TRBV11-1 with TRBJ1-4; 10 positions agree with TRBD1. CDR3 length: 18 residues. Germline V gene data show CDR1 as SGHAT and CDR2 as FQDESV (reference sequence). V shed 1 base and J 5 bases; nucleotides not matched to a gene: 10. CDR3 DNA sequence: TGTGCCAGCAGCTTAGTTACCGGGACAGGGGCTCGAAATGAAAAACTGTTTTTT. Translating it yields CASSLVTGTGARNEKLFF. The full variable domain, its missing parts supplied by reference TRBV11-1 and TRBJ1-4, is EAEVAQSPRYKITEKSQAVAFWCDPISGHATLYWYRQILGQGPELLVQFQDESVVDDSQLPKDRFSAERLKGVDSTLKIQPAELGDSAMYLCASSLVTGTGARNEKLFFGSGTQLSVL.

V usage is TRBV5-1 and J usage is TRBJ1-6, with D hard to call. Germline V lookup: CDR1 SGHRS, CDR2 YFSETQ. There are 13 residues in the CDR3. V was cut by 3 bases and J by 9 bases, with 10 bases left in between. DNA of the CDR3: TGCGCCAGCAGCTCGCACTTGGGTTCACCCCTCCACTTT. Protein: CASSSHLGSPLHF. The full variable domain, with the rest looked up from reference TRBV5-1 and TRBJ1-6, is KAGVTQTPRYLIKTRGQQVTLSCSPISGHRSVSWYQQTPGQGLQFLFEYFSETQRNKGNFPGRFSGRQFSNSRSEMNVSTLELGDSALYLCASSSHLGSPLHFGNGTRLTVT.

This clone occurred a few times. The chain employs TRBV19 and TRBJ1-2; a weak D match, TRBD1 (5 bases). V shed 0 bases and J shed 5 bases, with 10 bases lying between them. There are 14 residues in the CDR3. The V gene's germline CDR1 is LNHDA and CDR2 SQIVND (reference sequence). The CDR3 coding sequence is TGTGCCAGTAGTATAGACGGCCAGGGTTATGGCTACACCTTC. It specifies CASSIDGQGYGYTF.

The chain has TRBV30 and TRBJ2-1, with 7 bases lining up with TRBD2. Germline V gene lookup returns CDR1 GTSNPN and CDR2 SVGIG (reference sequence). The CDR3 sequence is 14 residues long. V dropped 0 bases and J dropped 7; count of bases not matched to a gene: 6. CDR3 sequence: CAWSVGGRENEQFF. CDR3 sequence (DNA): TGTGCCTGGAGTGTTGGAGGGAGGGAGAATGAGCAGTTCTTC.

The rearrangement joins TRBV20-1 to TRBJ2-7; a possible D gene is TRBD2 (5 bases). V was clipped by 6 bases and J by 6 bases, with 18 bases between them. There are 13 residues in the CDR3. CDR1 is DFQATT and CDR2 is SNEGSKA in the germline V gene (reference sequence). The CDR3 is CSAPSGLSAEQYF. The CDR3 coding sequence is TGCAGTGCGCCAAGCGGTTTGTCGGCCGAGCAGTACTTC.

This clone was seen a few times. The rearrangement links TRBV12-3 or TRBV12-4 to TRBJ1-6, with a possible D match to TRBD1 (5 bases). V was pared by 5 bases and J by 7 bases, with 15 bases between. CDR3 length equals 15 residues. CDR3 residues: CASSPRGRGNSPLHF. Here the CDR3 DNA reads TGTGCCAGCAGTCCGCGGGGCAGAGGGAATTCACCCCTCCACTTT.

This clone ranks as medium-sized. The same CDR3 arises from other DNA sequences in this sample as well. V gene TRBV5-8 combines with J gene TRBJ2-7; D gene ambiguous. CDR1 and CDR2 (germline): SGHTS, YDEGEE. Between the trimmed V and J ends, which lost 1 base and 2 bases, there was a span of 4 bases. The length of the CDR3 is 12 residues. In DNA, the CDR3 is TGTGCCAGCAGCTTGCCAGCCTACGAGCAGTACTTC. Protein product: CASSLPAYEQYF.

There are many counts of this clone. This chain links TRBV4-3 with TRBJ2-1; D might be TRBD2 (5 bases). This CDR3 spans 16 amino acids. Germline CDR1 is LGHNA and CDR2 is YSLEER. Trimming left V 0 bases short and J 7 bases short, with 16 bases between. In DNA form, the CDR3 reads TGCGCCAGCAGCCAAGATCTGGTAGTAGCGCGGAATGAGCAGTTCTTC. Encoded protein: CASSQDLVVARNEQFF.